This TCR beta chain was sequenced during a study of OX40 agonist ivuxolimab in advanced cancers. The count of this clone is one. Its antigen is not known. Study results and caveats: At 0.1 to 3.0 mg/kg, clonal expansion of CD4+ and CD8+ blood T cells had occurred by week 6.

This CDR3 comprises 14 residues. The germline CDR1 and CDR2 sequences are SNHLY and FYNNEI. V lost 2 bases and J lost 4, with 9 bases in between. Clones were read by immunoSEQ multiplex PCR, and TCRdb kept only the in-frame ones, dropping some. The data contain about 79,000 clones, about 95% of them singletons. Sequencing used CD4+ or CD8+ T cells sorted from blood, obtained in a trial of the OX40 agonist ivuxolimab. This chain uses TRBV2 with TRBJ1-3; D is unclear. The sequence derives from an adult with an advanced solid tumor such as melanoma, head and neck, liver or kidney cancer. CDR3 bases: TGTGCCAGCAGTGAAATGGGGTCCGGAAACACCATATATTTT. Protein sequence: CASSEMGSGNTIYF. Filled out from reference TRBV2 and TRBJ1-3, the complete variable domain reads EPEVTQTPSHQVTQMGQEVILRCVPISNHLYFYWYRQILGQKVEFLVSFYNNEISEKSEIFDDQFSVERPDGSNFTLKIRSTKLEDSAMYFCASSEMGSGNTIYFGEGSWLTVV.